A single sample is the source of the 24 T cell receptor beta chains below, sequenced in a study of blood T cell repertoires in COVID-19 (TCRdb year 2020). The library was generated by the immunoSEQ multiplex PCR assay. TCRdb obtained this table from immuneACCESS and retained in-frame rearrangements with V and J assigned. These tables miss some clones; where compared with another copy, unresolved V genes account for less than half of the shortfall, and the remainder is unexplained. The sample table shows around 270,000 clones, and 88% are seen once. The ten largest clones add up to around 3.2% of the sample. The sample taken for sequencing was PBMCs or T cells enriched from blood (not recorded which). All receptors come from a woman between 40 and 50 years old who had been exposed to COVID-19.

The CDR3 spells CASSPLYTF. CDR3 in DNA: TGTGCCAGTAGTCCCCTCTACACCTTC. The J gene is TRBJ1-2, the V gene TRBV19; unclear D gene. The V end lost 5 bases, the J end lost 10 bases, and 5 bases lay between the germline ends. The CDR3 totals 9 residues. Germline values: CDR1 LNHDA, CDR2 SQIVND (reference sequence).

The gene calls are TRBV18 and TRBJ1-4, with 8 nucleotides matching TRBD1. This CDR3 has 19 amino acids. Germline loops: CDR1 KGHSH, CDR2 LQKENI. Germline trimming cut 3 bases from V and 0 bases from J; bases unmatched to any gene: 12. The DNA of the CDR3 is TGTGCCAGCTCACCCGTTTCGTCGGGACAGGTTGCAACTAATGAAAAACTGTTTTTT. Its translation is CASSPVSSGQVATNEKLFF.

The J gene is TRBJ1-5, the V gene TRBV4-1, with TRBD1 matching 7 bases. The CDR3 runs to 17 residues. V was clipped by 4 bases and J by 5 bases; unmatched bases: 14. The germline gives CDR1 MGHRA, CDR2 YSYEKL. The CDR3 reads CASSPSRRGQIHQPQHF. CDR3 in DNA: TGCGCCAGCAGCCCCTCCAGGAGGGGACAGATTCATCAGCCCCAGCATTTT.

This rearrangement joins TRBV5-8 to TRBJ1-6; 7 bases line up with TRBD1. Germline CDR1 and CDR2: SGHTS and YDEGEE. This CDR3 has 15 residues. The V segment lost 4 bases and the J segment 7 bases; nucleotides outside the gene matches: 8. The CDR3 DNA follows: TGTGCCAGCAGCCCGCGACAGGGCTACAATTCACCCCTCCACTTT. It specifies CASSPRQGYNSPLHF.

This chain's CDR3 is CASSQELAGSGTDTQYF. CDR3 sequence (DNA): TGCGCCAGCAGCCAAGAGCTAGCGGGGTCAGGGACAGATACGCAGTATTTT. The chain joins TRBV4-1 to TRBJ2-3; 9 nucleotides agree with TRBD2. V dropped 0 bases and J dropped 3; count of bases not matched to a gene: 7. This CDR3 comprises 17 residues. Germline-derived CDR1 and CDR2 are MGHRA and YSYEKL.

The CDR3 reads CASSSPRDRVNTEAFF. Here the CDR3 DNA reads TGTGCCAGCAGCTCGCCCCGAGACAGGGTGAACACTGAAGCTTTCTTT. This chain uses TRBV7-9 with TRBJ1-1; 7 nucleotides match TRBD1. With 4 bases clipped from V and 0 bases from J, the junction kept 8 bases outside the gene matches. CDR3 size: 16 residues. CDR1 and CDR2 (germline): SEHNR, FQNEAQ (reference sequence). Complete variable domain (other parts from reference TRBV7-9 and TRBJ1-1): DTGVSQNPRHKITKRGQNVTFRCDPISEHNRLYWYRQTLGQGPEFLTYFQNEAQLEKSRLLSDRFSAERPKGSFSTLEIQRTEQGDSAMYLCASSSPRDRVNTEAFFGQGTRLTVV.

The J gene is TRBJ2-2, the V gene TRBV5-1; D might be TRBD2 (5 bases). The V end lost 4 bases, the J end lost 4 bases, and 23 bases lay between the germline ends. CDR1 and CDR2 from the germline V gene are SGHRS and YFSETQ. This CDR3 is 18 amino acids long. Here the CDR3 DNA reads TGCGCCAGCAGCCTCCTCACGCCAGAAAGCGGAACCACCGGGGAGCTGTTTTTT. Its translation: CASSLLTPESGTTGELFF.

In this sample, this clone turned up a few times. CDR3 nucleotides: TGTGCCAGCAGCTTACTCTTCGGAGATACGCAGTATTTT. It translates to CASSLLFGDTQYF. V usage is TRBV7-9 and J usage is TRBJ2-3, with no clear D. Trimming cost V 2 bases and J 5 bases, with 8 bases left between them. The germline V gene has CDR1 SEHNR and CDR2 FQNEAQ (reference sequence). CDR3 length equals 13 residues.

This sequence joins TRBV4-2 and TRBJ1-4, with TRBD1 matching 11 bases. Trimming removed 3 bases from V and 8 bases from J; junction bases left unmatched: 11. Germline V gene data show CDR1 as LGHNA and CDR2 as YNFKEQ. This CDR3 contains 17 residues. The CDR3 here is CASSQTGQGAIREKLFF. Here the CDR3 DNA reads TGTGCCAGCAGCCAGACCGGACAGGGGGCGATTCGGGAAAAACTGTTTTTT.

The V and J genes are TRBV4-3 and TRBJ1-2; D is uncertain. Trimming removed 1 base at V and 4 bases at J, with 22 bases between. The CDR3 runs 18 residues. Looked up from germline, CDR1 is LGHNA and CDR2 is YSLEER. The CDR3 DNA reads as TGCGCCAGCAGCCAAGTCGCGGCGGCCCACGAAGGTACCTATGGCTACACCTTC. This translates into CASSQVAAAHEGTYGYTF.

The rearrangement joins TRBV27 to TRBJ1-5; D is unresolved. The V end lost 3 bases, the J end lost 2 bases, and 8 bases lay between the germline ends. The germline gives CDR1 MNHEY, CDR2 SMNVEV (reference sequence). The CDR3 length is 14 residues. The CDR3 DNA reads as TGTGCCAGCAGTTTCGCCCGGGGCAATCAGCCCCAGCATTTT. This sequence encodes CASSFARGNQPQHF.

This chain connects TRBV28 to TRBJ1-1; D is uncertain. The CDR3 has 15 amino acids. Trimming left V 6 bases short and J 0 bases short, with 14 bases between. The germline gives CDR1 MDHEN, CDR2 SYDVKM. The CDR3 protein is CASSSSWVMNTEAFF. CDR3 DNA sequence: TGTGCCAGCAGCTCTAGCTGGGTTATGAACACTGAAGCTTTCTTT.

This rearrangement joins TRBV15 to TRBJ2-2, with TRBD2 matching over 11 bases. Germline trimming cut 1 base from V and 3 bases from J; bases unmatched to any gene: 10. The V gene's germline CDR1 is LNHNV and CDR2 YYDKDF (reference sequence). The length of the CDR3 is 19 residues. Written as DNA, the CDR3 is TGTGCCACCAGCAGAGCCCCAAAGACTAGCGGGACCCACACCGGGGAGCTGTTTTTT. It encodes CATSRAPKTSGTHTGELFF.

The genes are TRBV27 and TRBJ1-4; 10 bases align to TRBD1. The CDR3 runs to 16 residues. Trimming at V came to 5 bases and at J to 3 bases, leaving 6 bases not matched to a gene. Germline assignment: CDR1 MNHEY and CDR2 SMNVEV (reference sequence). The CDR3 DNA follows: TGTGCCAGCAGTACGGGACAGGGGTTATCTAATGAAAAACTGTTTTTT. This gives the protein CASSTGQGLSNEKLFF.

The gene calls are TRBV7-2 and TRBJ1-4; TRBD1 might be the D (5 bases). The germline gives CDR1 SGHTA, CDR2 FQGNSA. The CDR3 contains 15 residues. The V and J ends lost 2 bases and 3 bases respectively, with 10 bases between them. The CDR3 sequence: CASSLPTGANEKLFF. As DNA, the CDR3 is TGTGCCAGCAGCTTACCTACAGGAGCTAATGAAAAACTGTTTTTT.

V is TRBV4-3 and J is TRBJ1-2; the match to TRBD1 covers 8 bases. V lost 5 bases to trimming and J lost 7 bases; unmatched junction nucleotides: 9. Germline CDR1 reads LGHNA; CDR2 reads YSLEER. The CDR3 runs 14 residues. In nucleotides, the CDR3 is TGCGCCAGCAGCACGGGGCAGGGGGCGGGTGGCTACACCTTC. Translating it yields CASSTGQGAGGYTF.

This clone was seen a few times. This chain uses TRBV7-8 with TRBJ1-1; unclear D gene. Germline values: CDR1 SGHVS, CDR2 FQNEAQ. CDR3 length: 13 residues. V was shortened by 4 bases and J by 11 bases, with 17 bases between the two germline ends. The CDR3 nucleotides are TGTGCCAGCAGCTCAGTGGGCGGGCCCCGGGCTTTCTTT. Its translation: CASSSVGGPRAFF.

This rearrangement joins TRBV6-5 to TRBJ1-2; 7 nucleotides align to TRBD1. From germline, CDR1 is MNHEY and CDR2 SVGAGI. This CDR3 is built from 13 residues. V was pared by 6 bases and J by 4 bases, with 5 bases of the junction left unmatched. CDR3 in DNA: TGTGCCAGCAGCGCCGACAGGGCCTATGGCTACACCTTC. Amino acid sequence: CASSADRAYGYTF.

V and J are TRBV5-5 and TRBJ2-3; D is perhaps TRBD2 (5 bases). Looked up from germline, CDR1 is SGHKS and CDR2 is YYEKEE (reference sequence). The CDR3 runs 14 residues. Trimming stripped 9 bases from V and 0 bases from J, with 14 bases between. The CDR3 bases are TGTGCCACCGCGGACTTACCTAGCACAGATACGCAGTATTTT. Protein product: CATADLPSTDTQYF.

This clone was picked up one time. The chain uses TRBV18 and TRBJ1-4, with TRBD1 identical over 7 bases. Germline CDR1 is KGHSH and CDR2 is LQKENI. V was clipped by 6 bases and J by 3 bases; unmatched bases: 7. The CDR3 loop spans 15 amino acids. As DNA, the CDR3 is TGTGCCAGCTCCAGACGTGGGACAGCTAATGAAAAACTGTTTTTT. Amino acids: CASSRRGTANEKLFF. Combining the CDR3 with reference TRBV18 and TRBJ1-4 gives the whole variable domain NAGVMQNPRHLVRRRGQEARLRCSPMKGHSHVYWYRQLPEEGLKFMVYLQKENIIDESGMPKERFSAEFPKEGPSILRIQQVVRGDSAAYFCASSRRGTANEKLFFGSGTQLSVL.

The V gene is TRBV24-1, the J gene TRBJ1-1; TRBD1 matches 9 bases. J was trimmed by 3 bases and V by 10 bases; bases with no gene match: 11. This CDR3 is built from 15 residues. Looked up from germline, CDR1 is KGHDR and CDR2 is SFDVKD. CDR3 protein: CATEGQGILDTEAFF. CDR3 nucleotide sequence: TGTGCCACAGAGGGACAGGGTATTTTGGACACTGAAGCTTTCTTT.

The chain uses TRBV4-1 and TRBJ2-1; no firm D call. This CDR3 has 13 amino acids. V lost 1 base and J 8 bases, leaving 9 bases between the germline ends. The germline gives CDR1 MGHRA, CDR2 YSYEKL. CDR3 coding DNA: TGCGCCAGCAGCCAAGTCCTTACTTATGAGCAGTTCTTC. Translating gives CASSQVLTYEQFF.

CDR3 loop: CASSAQGAGGYTF. The CDR3 nucleotides are TGTGCCAGTAGTGCACAGGGGGCGGGTGGCTACACCTTC. This rearrangement joins TRBV19 to TRBJ1-2, with TRBD1 matching over 9 bases. Trimming cost V 5 bases and J 7 bases; bases outside gene matches: 5. Germline assignment: CDR1 LNHDA and CDR2 SQIVND (reference sequence). The CDR3 length is 13 residues.

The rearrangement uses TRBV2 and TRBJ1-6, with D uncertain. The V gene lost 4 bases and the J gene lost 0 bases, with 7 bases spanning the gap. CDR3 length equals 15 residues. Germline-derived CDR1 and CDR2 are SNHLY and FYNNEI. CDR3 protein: CASSGQSSYNSPLHF. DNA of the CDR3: TGTGCCAGCAGTGGACAAAGCTCCTATAATTCACCCCTCCACTTT.